This note documents a single TCR beta chain sequence. Trimming cost V 2 bases and J 3 bases, with 14 bases left between them. Germline V gene sequence: CDR1 SGHNT, CDR2 YYREEE (reference sequence). The CDR3 totals 15 residues. Assay: immunoSEQ multiplex PCR; the TCRdb copy retains only in-frame clones and omits some. The sample has some 70,000 clones; 83% are singletons. The data belong to a study of control samples from healthy donors and cancer patients. The sample consisted of blood. The source of this sequence is a man in his sixties in good health. The V and J genes are TRBV5-4 and TRBJ2-5, with D possibly matching TRBD1 (5 bases). The CDR3 DNA follows: TGTGCCAGCAGCTTTGGGGCGACAGAAGAAGAGACCCAGTACTTC. It translates to CASSFGATEEETQYF.